The rows below give T cell receptor beta chains drawn from one sample of a study of cytomegalovirus exposure and HLA in healthy donors. The assay was immunoSEQ multiplex PCR, and TCRdb's table has in-frame clones only and misses some. The sample yields some 150,000 clones, approximately 80% seen once. Sequencing was carried out using PBMCs. These receptors were obtained from a man aged 35 to 55 in good health and CMV-seronegative. Both conserved end residues are part of each CDR3. The D gene is left open where the match is weak. Expanded clones are given a class, and other clones once, few, many or no size at all.

v_call	d_call	clone_size	j_call	cdr3_nt	cdr3_aa
TRBV19	NA	NA	TRBJ1-3	TGTGCCAGTTCAGTCGCCCTCTCTGGAAACACCATATATTTT	CASSVALSGNTIYF
TRBV18	NA	NA	TRBJ1-5	TGTGCCAGCTCCCACATCCGACTCTACTCCGGTGGAGATAAGCCCCAGCATTTT	CASSHIRLYSGGDKPQHF
TRBV27	NA	NA	TRBJ2-7	TGTGCCAGCAGTTTACGGGACTTCTTAGGGGAGCAGTACTTC	CASSLRDFLGEQYF
TRBV4-3	NA	NA	TRBJ2-3	TGCGCCAGCAGCCAAGAAGGCCAGGGGGGAACAGATACGCAGTATTTT	CASSQEGQGGTDTQYF
TRBV27	TRBD1	NA	TRBJ2-2	TGTGCCAGCAGTTGGACGGGACAGGGGAGGACCGGGGAGCTGTTTTTT	CASSWTGQGRTGELFF
TRBV5-1	TRBD1	NA	TRBJ1-3	TGCGCCAGCAGCTTCAACTTCGGAGACAGGGGCTCTGGAAACACCATATATTTT	CASSFNFGDRGSGNTIYF
TRBV7-2	NA	NA	TRBJ1-4	TGTGCCAGCAGCTCAACCCTGGGAGGTTACGAAAAACTGTTTTTT	CASSSTLGGYEKLFF
TRBV7-2	TRBD2	NA	TRBJ2-1	TGTGCCAGCAGCCAGGGGGTCCTAGCGGGGGGGTACAATGAGCAGTTCTTC	CASSQGVLAGGYNEQFF
TRBV5-1	NA	NA	TRBJ2-7	TGCGCCAGCAGCTTGGCCGGGGGTAACTACGAGCAGTACTTC	CASSLAGGNYEQYF
TRBV6-5	TRBD1	NA	TRBJ1-1	TGTGCCAGCAGTTATCAGGGGGTAGACACTGAAGCTTTCTTT	CASSYQGVDTEAFF
TRBV19	TRBD1	once	TRBJ2-5	TGTGCCAGTAGTCCGGGACAGAGCTTCCAAGAGACCCAGTACTTC	CASSPGQSFQETQYF
TRBV5-1	NA	few	TRBJ2-7	TGCGCCAGCAGCTCCGGGACTGTTTCCTACGAGCAGTACTTC	CASSSGTVSYEQYF
TRBV27	TRBD1	NA	TRBJ1-5	TGTGCCAGCAGTAGACAGGGGAGAAATCAGCCCCAGCATTTT	CASSRQGRNQPQHF
TRBV6-1	TRBD1	NA	TRBJ2-7	TGTGCCAGCAGCTCCGGGACAGGGGCCTGGAGTGAGCAGTACTTC	CASSSGTGAWSEQYF
TRBV20-1	NA	NA	TRBJ1-2	TGCAGTGCCTCCGATGGCTACACCTTC	CSASDGYTF
TRBV4-1	TRBD1	NA	TRBJ1-2	TGCGCCAGCAGCCAAGCCCAGACAGGGTTTTATGGCTACACCTTC	CASSQAQTGFYGYTF
TRBV6-6	NA	NA	TRBJ2-6	TGTGCCAGCAGTGGGGCAGGGGACTCTGGGGCCAACGTCCTGACTTTC	CASSGAGDSGANVLTF
TRBV5-1	TRBD2	NA	TRBJ2-7	TGCGCCAGCCAGCGAGAAGGGGCCGGGCGGGGGAATTCCTACGAGCAGTACTTC	CASQREGAGRGNSYEQYF
TRBV2	TRBD2	NA	TRBJ2-3	TGTGCCAGCAGGGGACTAGCGGGGCAGTATTTT	CASRGLAGQYF
TRBV7-9	NA	many	TRBJ1-2	TGTGCCAGCAGCCCGAGCGTCTATGGATACGGCTACACCTTC	CASSPSVYGYGYTF
TRBV6-5	NA	NA	TRBJ2-3	TGTGCCAGCAGTTTCTTCACAGGGTCCACAGATACGCAGTATTTT	CASSFFTGSTDTQYF
TRBV14	TRBD1	NA	TRBJ1-6	TGTGCCAGCAGCCAAGTTCGGGACAGGGGTTCACCCCTCCACTTT	CASSQVRDRGSPLHF
TRBV6-6	TRBD1	once	TRBJ1-5	TGTGCCAGCAGCCCCGGGACAGCTAACATCAATCAGCCCCAGCATTTT	CASSPGTANINQPQHF
TRBV7-8	NA	NA	TRBJ1-5	TGTGCCAGCGGCCCGGGACAGCCCCAGCATTTT	CASGPGQPQHF
TRBV29-1	NA	NA	TRBJ2-7	TGCAGCGTAAAAGGACCCAGGGAGGTGGGTTACGAGCAGTACTTC	CSVKGPREVGYEQYF
TRBV6-5	TRBD1	NA	TRBJ1-1	TGTGCCAGCAGTCCCCGACAGGGGGCTCTTCCTGAAGCTTTCTTT	CASSPRQGALPEAFF
TRBV7-2	NA	NA	TRBJ1-2	TGTGCCAGCAGCTCTTACGTACAGGGAGAGAGTGGCTACACCTTC	CASSSYVQGESGYTF
TRBV9	TRBD1	NA	TRBJ1-1	TGTGCCAGCAGCGTAGGCACGACAGGGGGCGAAGCTTTCTTT	CASSVGTTGGEAFF
TRBV6-5	NA	NA	TRBJ2-3	TGTGCCAGCAGTTACGAGCCCACAGATACGCAGTATTTT	CASSYEPTDTQYF
TRBV6-5	NA	NA	TRBJ2-7	TGTGCCAGCAGCCCTAACCGAGACTCCTACGAGCAGTACTTC	CASSPNRDSYEQYF
TRBV5-1	NA	NA	TRBJ2-5	TGCGCCAGCAGCTCGGAGGGGGGGGAGACCCAGTACTTC	CASSSEGGETQYF